The clone carrying this T cell receptor beta chain was picked up many times. This record comes from a study of regulatory T cells in long-lasting Graves disease. On the study more broadly: Prior antithyroid drug treatment in newly diagnosed Graves' patients lasted under 3 months.

V lost 4 bases, J lost 6 bases, and 28 bases lay in between. The germline V gene encodes CDR1 SGHTA and CDR2 FQGNSA. This CDR3 has 18 residues. This sample's time point: newly diagnosed GD, antithyroid drugs for less than 3 months. RNA extracted from PBMCs served as the sequencing template. Each patient gave 7 to 10 milliliters of EDTA-anticoagulated peripheral blood. Construction of TCR beta libraries relied on iRepertoire HTBI primers and on Arm-PCR targeting CDR3 regions. Via MiXCR, TCRdb re-called the multiplex PCR reads, giving one row per CDR3 protein. The table includes 350,000 to 550,000 distinct CDR3 sequences, about a sixth detected once. These same data were also listed under a study on T cells in Graves' hyperthyroidism and ophthalmopathy. As that report states: Researchers ran a first-round RT-PCR on the TCR CDR3 using the HTBI primer set.

This chain joins TRBV7-2 and TRBJ2-7, with D possibly TRBD2 on 5 matching bases. The TCR sequence derives from a woman aged 18-30 years with Graves disease. The source material was peripheral blood mononuclear cells (PBMCs), sampled at new diagnosis, from a patient treated with antithyroid drugs. CDR3 nucleotides: TGTGCCAGCAGCTCCCAATCCCCCCTAGCAGCGAGCTATAGCGAGCAGTACTTC. Encoded protein: CASSSQSPLAASYSEQYF.